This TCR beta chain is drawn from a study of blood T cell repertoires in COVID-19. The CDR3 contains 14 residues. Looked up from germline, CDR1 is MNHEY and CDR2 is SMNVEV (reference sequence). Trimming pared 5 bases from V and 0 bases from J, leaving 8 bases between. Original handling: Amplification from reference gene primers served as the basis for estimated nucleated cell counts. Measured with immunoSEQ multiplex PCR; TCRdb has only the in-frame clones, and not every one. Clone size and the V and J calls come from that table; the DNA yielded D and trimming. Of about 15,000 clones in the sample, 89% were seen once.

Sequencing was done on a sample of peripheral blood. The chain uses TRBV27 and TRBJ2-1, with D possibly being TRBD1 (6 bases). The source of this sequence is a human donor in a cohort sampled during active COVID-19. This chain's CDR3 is CASSTGSSYNEQFF. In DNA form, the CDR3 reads TGTGCCAGCAGTACAGGGAGCTCCTACAATGAGCAGTTCTTC.